Presented here are 24 T cell receptor beta chains from one specimen sequenced in a study of CD8+ T cells in alopecia areata. RNA extraction and reverse transcription yielded cDNA as sequencing template. TCRdb keeps only in-frame clones here, not all; method: immunoSEQ multiplex PCR. The sample shows 93,000 or so clones, approximately 84% of them seen only once. Treatment reported: oral pan-JAK inhibitor, 5-10 mg twice daily. The sample here was CD8+ T cells sorted from blood, taken between weeks 30 and 35, from a patient treated with tofacitinib. The receptors stem from a human donor with alopecia areata.

The V and J genes are TRBV29-1 and TRBJ1-1, with D maybe TRBD1 (6 bases). With 8 bases removed from V and 0 bases from J, the gap between germline ends came to 13 bases. The CDR3 is 13 amino acids. The V gene's germline CDR1 is SQVTM and CDR2 ANQGSEA. The DNA for the CDR3 is TGCAGCCCGACGGACAGTTTGAACACTGAAGCTTTCTTT. This sequence encodes CSPTDSLNTEAFF.

A single count supports this clone. V and J are TRBV5-8 and TRBJ2-7; D may be TRBD2 (6 bases). This CDR3 region has 15 residues. Germline values: CDR1 SGHTS, CDR2 YDEGEE. The V gene lost 3 bases and the J gene lost 3 bases, with 16 bases spanning the gap. The CDR3 is CASSYTAVEGYEQYF. CDR3 coding DNA: TGTGCCAGCAGCTACACCGCGGTGGAGGGCTACGAGCAGTACTTC.

This sequence joins TRBV29-1 and TRBJ2-3; the D gene is possibly TRBD2 (5 bases). CDR3 size: 14 residues. Per germline, CDR1 SQVTM and CDR2 ANQGSEA. The V and J ends lost 7 bases and 0 bases respectively, with 14 bases between them. The CDR3 bases are TGCAGCGCCGACCTTGCGGGTAGCACAGATACGCAGTATTTT. As protein: CSADLAGSTDTQYF.

The table lists this clone with a count of one. The rearrangement links TRBV13 to TRBJ2-7; the D is unclear. CDR3 size: 13 residues. Germline assignment: CDR1 PRHDT and CDR2 FYEKMQ (reference sequence). V lost 2 bases and J 1 base, leaving 6 bases between the germline ends. The CDR3: CASSLQQSYEQYF. CDR3 DNA: TGTGCCAGCAGCTTACAACAGTCCTACGAGCAGTACTTC.

This clone was counted a few times. The chain uses TRBV27 and TRBJ2-7; 8 bases match TRBD1. V trimming: 5 bases; J trimming: 2 bases; junction bases outside the gene matches: 8. This CDR3 has 15 amino acids. Germline lookup yields CDR1 MNHEY and CDR2 SMNVEV (reference sequence). This CDR3 reads CASSPDRENAYEQYF. The CDR3, as DNA: TGTGCCAGCAGTCCGGACAGGGAAAACGCCTACGAGCAGTACTTC.

This chain uses TRBV7-9 with TRBJ2-4, with D perhaps matching TRBD1 or TRBD2 (6 bases each). Trimming took 10 bases from V and 5 from J, leaving 27 bases between them. Germline V gene lookup returns CDR1 SEHNR and CDR2 FQNEAQ (reference sequence). The CDR3 covers 17 residues. CDR3 DNA: TGTGCCATCGAAGACCCGGGGGACATACAAGTCCAAAACATTCAGTACTTC. Translation gives CAIEDPGDIQVQNIQYF. Filled out from reference TRBV7-9 and TRBJ2-4, the complete variable domain reads DTGVSQNPRHKITKRGQNVTFRCDPISEHNRLYWYRQTLGQGPEFLTYFQNEAQLEKSRLLSDRFSAERPKGSFSTLEIQRTEQGDSAMYLCAIEDPGDIQVQNIQYFGAGTRLSVL.

This clone was counted once. The chain links TRBV4-1 to TRBJ1-1, with TRBD1 matching over 8 bases. J gave up 2 bases and V 7 bases, and 9 bases lay outside the gene matches. CDR1 is MGHRA and CDR2 is YSYEKL in the germline V gene. The length of the CDR3 is 15 residues. The CDR3 DNA is TGCGCCAGCACCCCATCGGGACAGGTCAACACTGAAGCTTTCTTT. Translating gives CASTPSGQVNTEAFF.

The V gene is TRBV5-1, the J gene TRBJ2-7; TRBD2 might be the D (6 bases). Germline V CDR1 and CDR2: SGHRS, YFSETQ. The CDR3 has 15 residues. Trimming shortened V by 4 bases and J by 3 bases, and 17 bases separated the two germline ends. CDR3 bases: TGCGCCAGCAGCGTCCGGTGGACTACCCACTACGAGCAGTACTTC. Residues: CASSVRWTTHYEQYF.

V usage is TRBV6-6 and J usage is TRBJ2-7; 9 bases align to TRBD1. The CDR3 contains 13 residues. The germline V gene encodes CDR1 MNHNY and CDR2 SVGAGI (reference sequence). Trimming took 2 bases from V and 5 from J; bases not matched to a gene: 1. In nucleotides, the CDR3 is TGTGCCAGCAGTTACGACAGGGGGGACGAGCAGTACTTC. It specifies CASSYDRGDEQYF.

This rearrangement joins TRBV19 to TRBJ2-7, with D possibly being TRBD2 (5 bases). From germline, CDR1 is LNHDA and CDR2 SQIVND (reference sequence). The CDR3 totals 15 residues. V lost 3 bases and J lost 2, with 14 bases in between. CDR3 amino acids: CASSIGQRTAYEQYF. DNA for the CDR3: TGTGCCAGTAGTATTGGCCAGCGGACCGCCTACGAGCAGTACTTC.

The chain uses TRBV20-1 and TRBJ2-1; D is tentatively TRBD1 or TRBD2 (6 bases each). Germline V gene data show CDR1 as DFQATT and CDR2 as SNEGSKA (reference sequence). The CDR3 contains 11 residues. Trimming cost V 5 bases and J 9 bases, with 11 bases left between them. The CDR3, as DNA: TGCAGTGCTTCGAGGGGGGCTGAGCAGTTCTTC. Protein product: CSASRGAEQFF.

Turning to this clone: A junction boundary mismatches the germline segment, possibly from a read error. The chain employs TRBV7-9 and TRBJ1-2; D may be TRBD1 (5 bases). Germline V gene data show CDR1 as SEHNR and CDR2 as FQNEAQ (reference sequence). The CDR3 spans 16 residues. The CDR3 is CASTLGSGPANYGYTF. DNA of the CDR3: TGTGCCAGCACCTTAGGATCGGGGCCGGCTAACTATGGCTACACCTTC.

V and J are TRBV7-6 and TRBJ2-7, with D possibly matching TRBD2 (7 bases). This CDR3 spans 17 amino acids. CDR1 and CDR2 from the germline V gene are SGHVS and FNYEAQ. Deletions cut 4 bases from V and 0 bases from J, with 19 bases between. In DNA, the CDR3 is TGTGCCAGCAGCTCAGGGGAGGGGGGGCCTCGCTCCTACGAGCAGTACTTC. Translated, it gives CASSSGEGGPRSYEQYF.

The rearrangement links TRBV30 to TRBJ2-7, with 15 bases identical to TRBD2. Germline V gives CDR1 GTSNPN, CDR2 SVGIG (reference sequence). The J segment lost 3 bases and the V segment lost 1 base, leaving 4 bases of the junction unmatched. This CDR3 is built from 16 residues. The CDR3 sequence is CAWSAGLAGGIYEQYF. CDR3 nucleotides: TGTGCCTGGAGTGCCGGACTAGCGGGAGGGATCTACGAGCAGTACTTC.

DNA for the CDR3: TGTGCCAGCAGCCTGGGTGCTGCGGGACAGGGGTTATACGAGCAGTACTTC. Translated, it gives CASSLGAAGQGLYEQYF. The rearrangement joins TRBV5-6 to TRBJ2-7; TRBD1 matches 10 bases. Germline CDR1 is SGHDT and CDR2 is YYEEEE. Trimming cost V 4 bases and J 4 bases; bases outside gene matches: 14. The CDR3 consists of 17 residues.

In its sample, this clone was seen a few times. V usage is TRBV27 and J usage is TRBJ2-7, with TRBD1 matching over 12 bases. This CDR3 spans 17 amino acids. The germline gives CDR1 MNHEY, CDR2 SMNVEV (reference sequence). The V segment lost 3 bases and the J segment 4 bases; nucleotides outside the gene matches: 10. Here the CDR3 reads CASSFLGGTGGVYEQYF. The CDR3 coding sequence is TGTGCCAGCAGTTTCCTTGGGGGGACAGGGGGCGTGTACGAGCAGTACTTC.

The CDR3 protein is CASSLNGQGDYEQYF. The CDR3 coding sequence is TGTGCCAGCAGCTTAAATGGACAGGGGGACTACGAGCAGTACTTC. The V call is TRBV7-9, the J call TRBJ2-7, with 10 bases that match TRBD1. V was clipped by 2 bases and J by 3 bases; unmatched bases: 4. This CDR3 region has 15 residues. CDR1 is SEHNR, CDR2 FQNEAQ, per germline (reference sequence).

The rearrangement uses TRBV6-5 and TRBJ2-2, with 7 positions matching TRBD2. CDR3 size: 14 residues. With 6 bases clipped from V and 2 bases from J, the junction kept 3 bases outside the gene matches. Germline values: CDR1 MNHEY, CDR2 SVGAGI. The CDR3: CASSSGLNTGELFF. The CDR3 bases are TGTGCCAGCAGCTCGGGACTAAACACCGGGGAGCTGTTTTTT.

The chain employs TRBV27 and TRBJ2-1, with 8 bases matching TRBD1. This CDR3 is built from 14 residues. CDR1 is MNHEY and CDR2 is SMNVEV in the germline V gene (reference sequence). With 4 bases clipped from V and 6 bases from J, the junction kept 5 bases outside the gene matches. This chain's CDR3 is CASSSGTGVNEQFF. In nucleotides, the CDR3 is TGTGCCAGCAGTTCCGGGACAGGCGTCAATGAGCAGTTCTTC.

The chain combines TRBV27 with TRBJ2-5; no reliable D call. V was pared by 0 bases and J by 5 bases, with 10 bases between. The CDR3 is made up of 14 amino acids. Germline lookup yields CDR1 MNHEY and CDR2 SMNVEV (reference sequence). The CDR3 bases are TGTGCCAGCAGTTTATCTAGTCGGGCGGAGACCCAGTACTTC. Translating gives CASSLSSRAETQYF.

V usage is TRBV6-6 and J usage is TRBJ2-5; D not certain. From germline, CDR1 is MNHNY and CDR2 SVGAGI (reference sequence). There are 13 residues in the CDR3. Trimming cost V 3 bases and J 5 bases, with 10 bases left between them. CDR3 in DNA: TGTGCCAGCAGTTATAGCCTTGTCGAGACCCAGTACTTC. This codes for CASSYSLVETQYF.

Within the sample, this clone is medium-sized. V gene TRBV29-1 combines with J gene TRBJ2-1; 11 bases line up with TRBD2. Germline values: CDR1 SQVTM, CDR2 ANQGSEA. The CDR3 runs to 17 residues. After removal of 0 bases from V and 2 bases from J, the junction contained 6 bases not matched to a gene. This chain's CDR3 is CSVEDPLAGGPYNEQFF. The CDR3 DNA reads as TGCAGCGTTGAAGATCCGCTAGCGGGGGGCCCCTACAATGAGCAGTTCTTC.

This clone was seen a single time. The genes are TRBV9 and TRBJ2-4; TRBD1 is a possible D gene (5 bases). This CDR3 has 17 residues. The germline CDR1 and CDR2 sequences are SGDLS and YYNGEE. The V and J ends lost 0 bases and 4 bases respectively, with 17 bases between them. CDR3 residues: CASSVDGAWGTKNIQYF. The CDR3 DNA reads TGTGCCAGCAGCGTAGATGGGGCATGGGGAACAAAAAACATTCAGTACTTC.

The chain combines TRBV19 with TRBJ2-3; 13 nucleotides line up with TRBD2. This CDR3 is built from 19 residues. Per germline, CDR1 LNHDA and CDR2 SQIVND (reference sequence). V shed 5 bases and J 2 bases; nucleotides not matched to a gene: 13. In DNA, the CDR3 is TGTGCCAGTAGTTCATTTGTGGGGACTAGCGGGACCAACACAGATACGCAGTATTTT. This sequence encodes CASSSFVGTSGTNTDTQYF.